Shown below are 5 T cell receptor beta chains from a single sample sequenced in a study of T-cell reconstitution after alpha-beta-depleted transplantation in children. For TCRbeta, the library was prepared with unique molecular identifiers. TCRdb analysed the PCR reads with MiXCR anew, one entry per CDR3 protein. This table has fewer than 400,000 distinct CDR3 sequences, around 21% appearing once. The input for sequencing was PBMCs from the stem cell graft donor, taken from the stem cell graft. These receptor sequences come from a human donor who donated a stem cell graft to a child with acute myeloid leukemia.

This clonotype was recorded at least ten times. V is TRBV7-2 and J is TRBJ2-7; 8 bases are a match to TRBD1. Germline CDR1 is SGHTA and CDR2 is FQGNSA. The CDR3 runs 14 residues. With 5 bases clipped from V and 0 bases from J, the junction kept 3 bases outside the gene matches. The CDR3 DNA reads TGTGCCAGCAGCGTGGACAGGGCCTCCTACGAGCAGTACTTC. Its translation: CASSVDRASYEQYF. Full variable domain (missing parts from reference TRBV7-2 and TRBJ2-7): GAGVSQSPSNKVTEKGKDVELRCDPISGHTALYWYRQSLGQGLEFLIYFQGNSAPDKSGLPSDRFSAERTGGSVSTLTIQRTQQEDSAVYLCASSVDRASYEQYFGPGTRLTVT.

This clonotype was seen at least ten times. The chain has TRBV29-1 and TRBJ2-2, with a tentative D call TRBD2 (6 bases). Germline CDR1 reads SQVTM; CDR2 reads ANQGSEA. The CDR3 length is 14 residues. Deletions cut 7 bases from V and 1 base from J, with 13 bases between. The CDR3 DNA sequence: TGCAGCGCCCGAGCGGGTGGGAACACCGGGGAGCTGTTTTTT. Translation: CSARAGGNTGELFF.

The chain employs TRBV28 and TRBJ1-1; D is perhaps TRBD1 (5 bases). Germline assignment: CDR1 MDHEN and CDR2 SYDVKM. The V and J ends lost 3 bases and 1 base respectively, with 12 bases between them. This CDR3 spans 15 amino acids. CDR3 in DNA: TGTGCCAGCAGTTTTGCCGGGCAGGGGAACACTGAAGCTTTCTTT. It is translated as CASSFAGQGNTEAFF.

The sample holds a few counts of this clonotype. V gene TRBV10-3 combines with J gene TRBJ1-5, with D unresolved. The length of the CDR3 is 15 residues. CDR1 and CDR2 from the germline V gene are ENHRY and SYGVKD. V lost 0 bases, J lost 4 bases, and 10 bases lay in between. DNA for the CDR3: TGTGCCATCAGTGAGTCGACGGTAGGGAATCAGCCCCAGCATTTT. Translating it yields CAISESTVGNQPQHF.

This clonotype has at least ten counts. V is TRBV20-1 and J is TRBJ2-1; 11 nucleotides match TRBD2. This CDR3 region has 16 residues. Germline V gene data show CDR1 as DFQATT and CDR2 as SNEGSKA (reference sequence). The trim removed 3 bases at V and 4 bases at J, leaving 8 bases unmatched. CDR3 sequence (DNA): TGCAGTGCTAGTGGGTTGGGACTAGCGGATTACAATGAGCAGTTCTTC. Its translation is CSASGLGLADYNEQFF.